This T cell receptor (beta chain) was documented in a study of blood T cell repertoires in COVID-19. Study context: From the United States, Italy and Spain came samples of acute and convalescent COVID-19.

V lost 4 bases and J lost 7; bases outside the gene matches: 9. The CDR3 covers 17 residues. Germline loops: CDR1 MGHRA, CDR2 YSYEKL. Sequencing used immunoSEQ multiplex PCR; TCRdb keeps in-frame clones, though not all of them. The sample comprises approximately 280,000 clones, 85% to 90% of which are singletons, and around 1.7% rests with the top ten. The sequencing sample was made of PBMCs or T cells enriched from blood (not recorded which). This clonotype was obtained from a woman aged 18-30 years with acute COVID-19. The chain joins TRBV4-1 to TRBJ2-1; TRBD2 matches 14 bases. The CDR3 DNA sequence: TGCGCCAGCAGCCCGGGGACTAGCGGGAGTAGTTTGAATGAGCAGTTCTTC. It yields the protein CASSPGTSGSSLNEQFF.